This T cell receptor (beta chain) stems from a study of T cells in Graves' hyperthyroidism and ophthalmopathy. The CDR3 has 15 residues. V lost 1 base and J 4 bases, leaving 13 bases between the germline ends. General study results and limits: Most thyroid-expanded clonotypes above 0.001 were also found in blood.

This clonotype was recorded at least ten times. Its antigen is unidentified. Using RNA transcripts as the source, TCR beta CDR3 regions were amplified. With the HTBI primer set, the TCR CDR3 went through a first round of RT-PCR. TCRdb used MiXCR to reprocess the multiplex PCR reads, holding one entry per CDR3 protein. The table records fewer than 450,000 distinct CDR3 sequences, roughly 15% of them present only once. This TCR was sampled from a woman aged 25-40 years with Graves' hyperthyroidism that later progressed to Graves' ophthalmopathy. Material for sequencing was blood. The chain joins TRBV12-3 or TRBV12-4 to TRBJ2-5; D is uncertain. The chain's CDR3 is CASSLGSWRGETQYF. The DNA of the CDR3 is TGTGCCAGCAGTTTAGGTTCATGGAGAGGAGAGACCCAGTACTTC.